The present TCR beta chain was sequenced within a study of T cells in women clearing cervical HPV infection (dated by TCRdb to 2017 to 2018). Context from the whole study: The cases were about two dozen women with histologically confirmed HPV16-related CIN3 or worse, and 2 of those women had invasive cancers. The controls were 25 to 30 women whose single incident HPV16 infection cleared within 12 months with no development of precancer or cancer. Blood from cases was collected at the visit at which the lesion was first identified, whereas blood from controls was collected once infection was no longer detected. For cases, a median interval of approximately 140 days, with an interquartile range of about 90 to 210 days, was observed between lesion detection and blood sampling. HLA typing was available for only a few women, so HLA type could not be excluded as a confounder. Nested within Costa Rica's Guanacaste HPV Natural History Study, an exploratory proof-of-principle case-control study compared TCR repertoires across cervical HPV16 outcomes. Cases and controls were matched on year of sample collection and on age within five years. A median age of approximately 31 years was observed in cases versus 38 to 40 in controls, and no significant differences in baseline characteristics were found. In the parent cohort, some 10,000 women aged 18 or older were enrolled in Guanacaste, Costa Rica, during about 1992 to 1994 and then followed for under 9 years. Quality controls consisted of five blinded duplicates per group, for a total of some 60 samples made up of around 50 participants and about ten replicates. Results the study describes overall, beyond this receptor: Random forest classifiers combining richness and V gene abundances distinguished cases from controls with an estimated AUC of about 0.79. Significantly higher TCR repertoire richness was observed in CIN3+ cases than in controls across sequencing depths, whereas no difference in evenness was found. The cross-sectional design could not show whether associations preceded infection or resulted from it; effector/memory subsets and HPV-specific T cells were not isolated. Because T-cell numbers per sample were unknown, differences in richness could reflect varying T-cell content rather than repertoire biology. Cases had lower TRBV6-7 relative abundance than controls (about 0.1% versus 0.15%; Bonferroni P = 0.0008).

Every participant had a single incident cervical HPV16 infection, and women with prevalent HPV16 infections were excluded. Cervical HPV DNA was detected with MY09/MY11 PCR, and genotyping was done by dot-blot hybridization. Roughly 15 mL of heparinized blood were centrifuged, and the buffy coat was split into aliquots, frozen at -30 degrees C, and then kept at -80 degrees C. QIAGEN kits were used to extract genomic DNA from the buffy coat specimens. In the germline V gene (reference sequence), CDR1 corresponds to LNHDA and CDR2 to SQIVND. V and J lose 4 bases and 3 bases, and a span of 18 bases separates them. Counted from cysteine to phenylalanine, this CDR3 has 16 amino acids. The DNA shown is the part of the CDR3 that was read: 39 bases, in frame from base 1. On this clone: The antigen this receptor binds is unknown. The read finishes 3 residues shy of the CDR3 end, and the germline J gene is used to complete it.

TCR beta CDR3 regions were amplified by multiplex PCR using the immunoSEQ assay from an average of roughly 1,300 ng genomic DNA per sample. Primer bias was corrected in the assay by using a complete synthetic TCR repertoire to establish an amplification baseline. The amplicons were sequenced using the Illumina platform. In the source study's methods: Sequences were error-corrected by clustering with frequency ratios and a modified nearest-neighbor algorithm, then analyzed in the immunoSEQ Analyzer with IMGT gene definitions. At each rarefaction depth, TCR richness and evenness were averaged across 20 rarefaction repeats, and any sample with fewer sequences than the depth was left out. Wilcoxon rank sum tests with FDR correction were used to compare V, D and J gene relative abundances between the groups. An intraclass correlation of about 96% for TCR richness and an average of about 82% across 65 to 80 gene segments were obtained from the blinded duplicates. The source is immuneACCESS, and TCRdb retained only in-frame sequences with V and J called. Part of the clones is not carried over; for the studies checked, unresolved V genes explain less than half of this, and the remainder is unexplained. V and J calls plus clone size are reproduced from that table; the DNA served to infer D and trimming. Per the sample table, the count is more than 40,000 clones. The ten most abundant clones make up 6.5% to 8.5% of the sample.

This sequence was found in a woman between 18 and 75 years old with a cervical HPV16 infection that either progressed to CIN3+ or cleared (not recorded which). Source material: blood buffy coat. This chain joins TRBV19 to TRBJ1-2; there is no confident call for the D gene. CDR3 bases read: TGTGCCAGTAGTACGCTCCAAAACCAGGCCCACTATGGC. Its translation is CASSTLQNQAHYG. The complete CDR3 reads CASSTLQNQAHYGYTF.